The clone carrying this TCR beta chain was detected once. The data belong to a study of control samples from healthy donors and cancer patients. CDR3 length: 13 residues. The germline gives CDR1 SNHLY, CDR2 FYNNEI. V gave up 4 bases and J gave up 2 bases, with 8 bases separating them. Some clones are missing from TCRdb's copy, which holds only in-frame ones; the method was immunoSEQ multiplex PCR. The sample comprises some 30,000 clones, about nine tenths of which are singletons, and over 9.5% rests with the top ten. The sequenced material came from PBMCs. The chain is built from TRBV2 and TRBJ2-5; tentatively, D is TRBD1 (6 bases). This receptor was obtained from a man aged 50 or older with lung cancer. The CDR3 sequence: CASSATGQETQYF. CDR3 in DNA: TGTGCCAGCAGTGCGACAGGTCAAGAGACCCAGTACTTC.